This T cell receptor (beta chain) was identified in a study of T cell changes during pregnancy in multiple sclerosis. Produced via immunoSEQ multiplex PCR; TCRdb's table is partial and in-frame only. The sample records roughly 80,000 clones, roughly 91% being singletons. Germline V gives CDR1 SGDLS, CDR2 YYNGEE. V was trimmed by 0 bases and J by 4 bases, leaving 10 bases between them. The CDR3 spans 14 residues. In its sample, this clone was seen a few times. Sequencing was performed on peripheral blood, taken after pregnancy. This sequence was found in a female donor in good health, enrolled as a control in a pregnancy study. V gene TRBV9 combines with J gene TRBJ1-1, with D maybe TRBD1 (5 bases). The DNA for the CDR3 is TGTGCCAGCAGCGTAGGTTACGGGGGCACTGAAGCTTTCTTT. It specifies CASSVGYGGTEAFF.